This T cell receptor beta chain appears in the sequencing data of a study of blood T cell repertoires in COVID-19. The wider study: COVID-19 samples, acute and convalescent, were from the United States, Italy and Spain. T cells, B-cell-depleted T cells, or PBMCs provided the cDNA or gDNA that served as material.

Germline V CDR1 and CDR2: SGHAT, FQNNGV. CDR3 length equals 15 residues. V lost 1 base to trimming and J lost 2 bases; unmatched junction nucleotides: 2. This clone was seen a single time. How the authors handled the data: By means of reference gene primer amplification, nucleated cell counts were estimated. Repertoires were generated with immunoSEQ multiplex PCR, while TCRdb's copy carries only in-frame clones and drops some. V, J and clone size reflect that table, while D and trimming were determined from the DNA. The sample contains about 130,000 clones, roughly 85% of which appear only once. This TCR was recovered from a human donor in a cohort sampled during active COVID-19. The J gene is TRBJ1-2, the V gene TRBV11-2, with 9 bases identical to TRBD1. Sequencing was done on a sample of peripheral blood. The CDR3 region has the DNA TGTGCCAGCAGCTTAGGGGGACAGGGAAACTATGGCTACACCTTC. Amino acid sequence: CASSLGGQGNYGYTF. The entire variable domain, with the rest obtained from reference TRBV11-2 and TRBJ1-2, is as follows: EAGVAQSPRYKIIEKRQSVAFWCNPISGHATLYWYQQILGQGPKLLIQFQNNGVVDDSQLPKDRFSAERLKGVDSTLKIQPAKLEDSAVYLCASSLGGQGNYGYTFGSGTRLTVV.